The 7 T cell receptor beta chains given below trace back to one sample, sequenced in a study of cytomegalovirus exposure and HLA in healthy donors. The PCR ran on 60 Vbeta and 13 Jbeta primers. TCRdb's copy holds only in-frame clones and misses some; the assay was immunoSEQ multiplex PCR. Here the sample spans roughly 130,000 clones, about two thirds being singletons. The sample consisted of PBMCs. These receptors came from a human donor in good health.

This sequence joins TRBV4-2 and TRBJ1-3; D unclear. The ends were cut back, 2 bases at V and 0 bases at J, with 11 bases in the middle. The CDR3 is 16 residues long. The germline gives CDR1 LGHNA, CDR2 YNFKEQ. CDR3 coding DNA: TGTGCCAGCAGCCAAACCGACATTAGCTCTGGAAACACCATATATTTT. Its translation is CASSQTDISSGNTIYF.

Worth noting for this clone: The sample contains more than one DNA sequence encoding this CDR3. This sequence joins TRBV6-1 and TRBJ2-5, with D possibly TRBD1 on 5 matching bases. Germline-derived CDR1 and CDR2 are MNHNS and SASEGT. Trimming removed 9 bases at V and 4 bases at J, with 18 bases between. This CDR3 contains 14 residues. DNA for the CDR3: TGTGCCAGTAGGCAGGCAGGGTCTAGAGAGACCCAGTACTTC. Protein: CASRQAGSRETQYF.

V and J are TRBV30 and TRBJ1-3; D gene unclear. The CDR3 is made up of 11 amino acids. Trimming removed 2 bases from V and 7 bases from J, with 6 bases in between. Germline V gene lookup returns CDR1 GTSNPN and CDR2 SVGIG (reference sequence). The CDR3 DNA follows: TGTGCCTGGAGTCCCCGGAACACCATATATTTT. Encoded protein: CAWSPRNTIYF.

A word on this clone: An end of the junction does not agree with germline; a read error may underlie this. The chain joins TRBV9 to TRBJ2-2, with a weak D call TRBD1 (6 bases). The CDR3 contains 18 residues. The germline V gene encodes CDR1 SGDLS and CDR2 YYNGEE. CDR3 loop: CAGSVGDRKRGNTGELFF. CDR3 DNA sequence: TGTGCCGGCAGCGTAGGAGACAGGAAAAGAGGAAACACCGGGGAGCTGTTTTTT.

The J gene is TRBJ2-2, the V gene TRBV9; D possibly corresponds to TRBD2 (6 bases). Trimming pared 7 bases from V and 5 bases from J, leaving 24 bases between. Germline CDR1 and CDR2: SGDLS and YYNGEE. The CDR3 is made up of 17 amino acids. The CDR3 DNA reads TGTGCCAGCGCCCCATCCATAACTGGGAGGAAAACCGGGGAGCTGTTTTTT. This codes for CASAPSITGRKTGELFF.

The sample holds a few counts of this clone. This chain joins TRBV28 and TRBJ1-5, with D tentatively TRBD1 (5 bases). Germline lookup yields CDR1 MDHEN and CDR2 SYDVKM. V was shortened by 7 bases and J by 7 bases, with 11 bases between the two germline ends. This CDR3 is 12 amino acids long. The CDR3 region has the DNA TGTGCCAGCACGGGGGGGGACCAGCCCCAGCATTTT. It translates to CASTGGDQPQHF.

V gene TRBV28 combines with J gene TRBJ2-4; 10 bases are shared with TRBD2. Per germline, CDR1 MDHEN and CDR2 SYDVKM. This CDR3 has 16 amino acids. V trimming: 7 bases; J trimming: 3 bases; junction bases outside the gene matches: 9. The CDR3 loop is CASKASGGGGKNIQYF. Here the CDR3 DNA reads TGTGCCAGCAAGGCTAGCGGGGGAGGCGGCAAAAACATTCAGTACTTC.